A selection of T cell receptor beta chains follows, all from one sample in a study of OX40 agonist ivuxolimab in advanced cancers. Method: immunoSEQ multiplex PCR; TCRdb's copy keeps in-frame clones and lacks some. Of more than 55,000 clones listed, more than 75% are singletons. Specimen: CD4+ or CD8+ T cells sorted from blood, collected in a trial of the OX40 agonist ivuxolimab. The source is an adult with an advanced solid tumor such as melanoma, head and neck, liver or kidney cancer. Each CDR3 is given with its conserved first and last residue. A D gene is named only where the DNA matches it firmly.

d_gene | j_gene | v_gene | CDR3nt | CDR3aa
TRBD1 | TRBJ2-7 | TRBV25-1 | TGTGCCAGCAGTGATGGAGGCAGGGGGAGTATCTACGAGCAGTACTTC | CASSDGGRGSIYEQYF
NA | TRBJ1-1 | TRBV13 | TGTGCCAGCAGAGTCAGGGGTGGCATGAACACTGAAGCTTTCTTT | CASRVRGGMNTEAFF
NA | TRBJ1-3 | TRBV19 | TGTGCCAGTATGCAGGGGCGGTTTTCTGGAAACACCATATATTTT | CASMQGRFSGNTIYF
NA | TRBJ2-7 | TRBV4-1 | TGCGCCAGCAGCCAAGAGGAGGGCAGCTCCTACGAGCAGTACTTC | CASSQEEGSSYEQYF
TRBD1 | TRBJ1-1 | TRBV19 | TGTGCCAGTAGTCAAGGACAGGGGAGGGTGAACACTGAAGCTTTCTTT | CASSQGQGRVNTEAFF
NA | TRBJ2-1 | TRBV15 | TGTGCCACCGATATCACGGGGCAGGAGCAGTTCTTC | CATDITGQEQFF
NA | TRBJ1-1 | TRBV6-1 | TGTGCCAGCAGCCTGGAGGGACACCAGAACACTGAAGCTTTCTTT | CASSLEGHQNTEAFF
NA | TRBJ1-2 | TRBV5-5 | TGTGCCAGCAGCCACCTAGGGATGGGAGACTATGGCTACACCTTC | CASSHLGMGDYGYTF
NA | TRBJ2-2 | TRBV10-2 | TGCGCCAGCAGTGAAGGGGTAACCCCCACCGGGGAGCTGTTTTTT | CASSEGVTPTGELFF
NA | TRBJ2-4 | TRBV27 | TGTGCCAGCAAACAGCTAGCCAAAAACATTCAGTACTTC | CASKQLAKNIQYF
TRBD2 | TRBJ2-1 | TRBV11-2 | TGTGCCAGCAGCTTAACCTTTGGCGGGAGGTTGGATGAGCAGTTCTTC | CASSLTFGGRLDEQFF